The clone carrying this T cell receptor beta chain was recorded at least ten times. As yet, its antigen is unknown. A unique molecular identifier was attached to every TCR cDNA molecule. Each CDR3 protein gets one entry after TCRdb re-called the 5' RACE reads with MiXCR. Of tens of thousands of distinct CDR3 sequences detected, roughly 6.9% appear once; the ten largest clones hold 13% to 15%. Time point here: sample taken at primary tumor resection. Tumor, nontumor lung or frozen PBMC supplied whole RNA, sequenced without sorting. The donors, 60 to 80 patients with untreated early-stage non-small cell lung cancer, provided the samples. The data belong to a study of spatial heterogeneity in lung cancer. Study summary: Alpha-chain sequences were detected in numbers that were consistently lower than beta-chain sequences.

Whole-study findings and limits: Resection saw ubiquitous expanded tumor TCRs appear in blood more than follow-up did.

The CDR3 totals 11 residues. Germline CDR1 is LGHNT and CDR2 is FRNRAP. V was shortened by 9 bases and J by 7 bases, with 9 bases between the two germline ends. Sequences were derived from PBMCs, sampled at surgery. This TCR derives from a male donor with early-stage non-small cell lung cancer. The chain recombines TRBV12-5 with TRBJ1-4, with D hard to call. CDR3 nucleotides: TGTGCTAGCTTCAAAGGTGAAAAACTGTTTTTT. Its protein product is CASFKGEKLFF.